This TCR beta chain stems from a study of cytotoxic CD8 clonotypes in ibrutinib-treated CLL. Assay used: immunoSEQ multiplex PCR; TCRdb lists only in-frame clones, some missing. The sample comprises over 200,000 clones, around 75% of which are singletons, and approximately 6% rests with the top ten. Around 2 micrograms of genomic DNA from cryopreserved PBMCs went into TCR beta libraries. The V and J ends lost 4 bases and 0 bases, in that order; junction bases with no gene match: 8. This CDR3 is 15 amino acids long. Germline V gene lookup returns CDR1 GTSNPN and CDR2 SVGIG (reference sequence). The gene calls are TRBV30 and TRBJ2-7, with 8 bases lining up with TRBD2. This clonotype was sampled from a human donor with chronic lymphocytic leukemia. The input for sequencing was PBMCs, taken after 12 months of ibrutinib treatment. CDR3 region: CAWKLAAGLSYEQYF. The DNA for the CDR3 is TGTGCCTGGAAACTAGCGGCAGGGCTCTCCTACGAGCAGTACTTC.